The TCR beta chain under discussion was sequenced for a study of T cells in Graves' hyperthyroidism and ophthalmopathy. Study at large: Peripheral blood was collected at initial diagnosis, before any treatment.

RNA transcripts served as the template for amplifying TCR beta CDR3 regions. A set of HTBI primers served as the primers for a first-round RT-PCR of the TCR CDR3. TCRdb reanalysed the multiplex PCR reads using MiXCR and keeps one entry per CDR3 protein. The sample records some 600,000 distinct CDR3 sequences, approximately 13% being singletons. A few counts support this clonotype. Antigen: not known. The study, taken as a whole, reports: Ophthalmopathy got predicted by the model a median about six months before its onset.

Looked up from germline, CDR1 is WSHSY and CDR2 is SAAADI. The V end lost 3 bases, the J end lost 0 bases, and 12 bases lay between the germline ends. The CDR3 has 16 residues. The origin of this receptor is a young woman with Graves' hyperthyroidism that later progressed to Graves' ophthalmopathy. J is TRBJ1-5 and V is TRBV10-2; the D is unclear. The material sequenced was blood. CDR3 loop: CASSEEGGYSNQPQHF. The CDR3 nucleotides read TGCGCCAGCAGTGAAGAGGGAGGGTATAGCAATCAGCCCCAGCATTTT.